This TCR beta chain is from a study of identifying expanded T cells in peripheral blood. Findings and limits, study-wide: Technical replicates showed about 1.2 changed clones; about 2 weeks 15 to 20; four weeks 19. Clone count variance between two-week samples rose with total template count.

With regard to this clone: The antigen is unknown.

Healthy donors had no documented immune events, such as infections, while sampled. Some clones are missing from TCRdb's copy, which holds only in-frame ones; the method was immunoSEQ multiplex PCR. The sample yields roughly 82,000 clones, 84% seen once. This clonotype originated in a person aged 18 to 69 in good health. Sequencing used blood.

The CDR3 spells CASSSSPVVDTQYF. As DNA, the CDR3 is TGTGCCAGCAGCTCTTCTCCGGTCGTAGATACGCAGTATTTT. V and J are TRBV7-8 and TRBJ2-3; D unresolved. Germline CDR1 reads SGHVS; CDR2 reads FQNEAQ. V shed 4 bases and J shed 5 bases, with 13 bases lying between them. CDR3 size: 14 residues. Using reference TRBV7-8 and TRBJ2-3 for the parts outside the CDR3, the full variable domain is GAGVSQSPRYKVAKRGQDVALRCDPISGHVSLFWYQQALGQGPEFLTYFQNEAQLDKSGLPSDRFFAERPEGSVSTLKIQRTQQEDSAVYLCASSSSPVVDTQYFGPGTRLTVL.